The rows below give T cell receptor beta chains drawn from one sample of a study of cytomegalovirus exposure and HLA in healthy donors. Only in-frame clones appear in the TCRdb table, and some are missing; sequencing was by immunoSEQ multiplex PCR. The table records under 100,000 clones, roughly 60% of them present only once. The sample comprised PBMCs. The receptor source for this set is a woman younger than 45 in good health and CMV-seropositive. CDR3s include the opening cysteine and the closing phenylalanine or tryptophan. D genes are given only for firm matches. Rows may omit the clone size; those that give it use once, few, many or a size class.

TRBV5-6	TRBJ1-4	.	.	TGTGCCAGCAGCTCGCGGGATGGGGCTTCTAATGAAAAACTGTTTTTT	CASSSRDGASNEKLFF
TRBV7-9	TRBJ1-4	TRBD1	few	TGTGCCAGCAGCCCGGGACAGGCAACTAATGAAAAACTGTTTTTT	CASSPGQATNEKLFF
TRBV7-8	TRBJ2-6	.	.	TGTGCCAGCAGCTTACAGGCTGGGGCCAACGTCCTGACTTTC	CASSLQAGANVLTF
TRBV21-1	TRBJ2-5	.	.	TGTGCCAGCAGCAAAGGGCGGTCGGGCCAAGAGACCCAGTACTTC	CASSKGRSGQETQYF
TRBV10-1	TRBJ1-2	TRBD1	medium-sized	TGCGCCAGCAGTGAGTCTCAGGGGGAAGGCTACACCTTC	CASSESQGEGYTF
TRBV7-2	TRBJ1-1	.	.	TGTGCCAGCAGCTCTAGCGGCCAGATGAACACTGAAGCTTTCTTT	CASSSSGQMNTEAFF
TRBV4-2	TRBJ2-7	TRBD1	.	TGTGCCAGCAGTCGTCCGGGACAGAGTACATACGAGCAGTACTTC	CASSRPGQSTYEQYF
TRBV30	TRBJ1-2	.	medium-sized	TGTGCCTGGAGTCTTACGGGATATGGCTACACCTTC	CAWSLTGYGYTF
TRBV7-9	TRBJ2-3	.	.	TGTGCCAGCAGCTTACCCTACACAGATACGCAGTATTTT	CASSLPYTDTQYF
TRBV7-2	TRBJ2-1	.	.	TGTGCCAGCAGCTTAGCAAGAGGGCTTTCCAATGAGCAGTTCTTC	CASSLARGLSNEQFF
TRBV18	TRBJ1-1	.	.	TGTGCCAGCTCACAGTCTACGGGGGGTGAAGCTTTCTTT	CASSQSTGGEAFF
TRBV20-1	TRBJ1-1	.	few	TGCAATCCGTCGAGGAACACTGAAGCTTTCTTT	CNPSRNTEAFF
TRBV10-1	TRBJ2-2	.	.	TGCGCCAGCAGTGAGTTTCGGGATACGACCGGGGAGCTGTTTTTT	CASSEFRDTTGELFF
TRBV11-2	TRBJ1-6	.	.	TGTGCCAGCAGCTTAGATCCTCAGGCGACTAGTTATAATTCACCCCTCCACTTT	CASSLDPQATSYNSPLHF
TRBV5-1	TRBJ1-1	.	.	TGCGCCAGCAGCTTCCAGGGAGGCACTGAAGCTTTCTTT	CASSFQGGTEAFF
TRBV6-5	TRBJ2-1	TRBD2	few	TGTGCCAGCAGTTCCATCAGCGGGGGGTCTACCAATGAGCAGTTCTTC	CASSSISGGSTNEQFF
TRBV5-6	TRBJ1-2	TRBD1	.	TGTGCCAGCAGCGTACGACAGGGGCGTAGCTATGGCTACACCTTC	CASSVRQGRSYGYTF
TRBV5-8	TRBJ1-5	.	.	TGTGCCAGCAGCCCTAATGATCAGCCCCAGCATTTT	CASSPNDQPQHF
TRBV25-1	TRBJ1-2	TRBD1	.	TGTGCCAGCAGTAAAATACAGGGGGCGGGAGGCTACACCTTC	CASSKIQGAGGYTF
TRBV7-6	TRBJ2-3	.	.	TGTGCCAGCAGCCCAATGGGAGGTACGCAGTATTTT	CASSPMGGTQYF
TRBV6-5	TRBJ2-7	.	.	TGTGCCAGCAACGGGGGAACCTCCTACGAGCAGTACTTC	CASNGGTSYEQYF
TRBV5-1	TRBJ2-7	.	few	TGCGCCAGCAGCTTGGGCGGTCACGAGCAGTACTTC	CASSLGGHEQYF
TRBV5-5	TRBJ2-7	.	few	TGTGCCAGCAGCCCTAAGGACAGTCCTGGGTACTTC	CASSPKDSPGYF
TRBV30	TRBJ2-3	TRBD2	.	TGTGCCTGGAGTGGGACTAGCGGCACAGATACGCAGTATTTT	CAWSGTSGTDTQYF
TRBV6-4	TRBJ2-1	TRBD2	few	TGTGCCAGCAGTCTGAGCGGGGCATACAATGAGCAGTTCTTC	CASSLSGAYNEQFF
TRBV5-3	TRBJ2-4	TRBD1	few	TGTGCCAGAAGCCCCCGGGACAGGGGCCCTTTATCGGAGGCCGCCAAAAACATTCAGTACTTC	CARSPRDRGPLSEAAKNIQYF